A selection of T cell receptor beta chains follows, all from one sample in a study of blood T cell repertoires in COVID-19. The table came from immunoSEQ multiplex PCR; TCRdb's copy has only in-frame clones and leaves some out. The data contain 200,000 to 300,000 clones, roughly 90% of them singletons. The source material was peripheral blood. All receptors derive from a man aged 55 to 70 who had recovered from COVID-19. Both conserved end residues are part of each CDR3. A D gene is named only where the DNA matches it firmly. Clone sizes are given selectively: once, few, many, or a class where the clone is expanded.

J gene | V gene | D gene | clone size | CDR3 protein | CDR3 DNA
TRBJ1-1 | TRBV12-5 | - | - | CASCKRGITEAFF | TGTGCTAGTTGCAAAAGGGGAATCACTGAAGCTTTCTTT
TRBJ2-2 | TRBV6-5 | TRBD2 | - | CASLRGLAGPGELFF | TGTGCCAGCCTCCGAGGACTAGCGGGGCCCGGGGAGCTGTTTTTT
TRBJ2-7 | TRBV6-6 | - | - | CASSLPHRVQSYEQYF | TGTGCCAGCAGTCTTCCACACAGGGTACAATCCTACGAGCAGTACTTC
TRBJ2-7 | TRBV5-1 | TRBD2 | - | CASSLGRAVNSGSRGREQYF | TGCGCCAGCAGCTTGGGCAGGGCTGTTAATAGCGGGTCCCGAGGAAGGGAGCAGTACTTC
TRBJ1-5 | TRBV2 | - | - | CASSEGQISNQPQHF | TGTGCCAGCAGTGAAGGTCAGATTAGCAATCAGCCCCAGCATTTT
TRBJ1-4 | TRBV11-2 | - | - | CASSSVEKLFF | TGTGCCAGCAGCTCCGTGGAAAAACTGTTTTTT
TRBJ1-4 | TRBV27 | TRBD1 | - | CASSLHGTGQGELFF | TGTGCCAGCAGTTTACATGGGACAGGGCAAGGGGAACTGTTTTTT
TRBJ2-1 | TRBV12-3/TRBV12-4 | TRBD1 | - | CASSFTGDSEQFF | TGTGCCAGCAGTTTCACAGGGGATAGTGAGCAGTTCTTC
TRBJ1-2 | TRBV5-1 | - | - | CASSPNDSNYGYTF | TGCGCCAGCAGCCCTAACGACAGTAACTATGGCTACACCTTC
TRBJ1-5 | TRBV7-9 | - | - | CASSQGHARSNQPQHF | TGTGCCAGCAGCCAGGGACACGCGAGGAGCAATCAGCCCCAGCATTTT
TRBJ1-2 | TRBV30 | - | once | CAWTGQLGNYGYTF | TGTGCCTGGACCGGACAGTTGGGGAACTATGGCTACACCTTC
TRBJ2-5 | TRBV11-3 | TRBD1 | - | CASSPTGTGQETQYF | TGTGCCAGCAGCCCGACCGGGACAGGCCAAGAGACCCAGTACTTC
TRBJ2-5 | TRBV28 | TRBD2 | - | CASSPRGRRGETQYF | TGTGCCAGCAGTCCCCGGGGCAGGCGGGGGGAGACCCAGTACTTC
TRBJ1-2 | TRBV12-5 | - | - | CASGLKVGSDGYTF | TGTGCTAGTGGTTTGAAGGTGGGGAGTGATGGCTACACCTTC
TRBJ2-3 | TRBV13 | - | - | CASSLGRQGNTQYF | TGTGCCAGCAGCTTAGGCCGGCAGGGAAATACGCAGTATTTT
TRBJ1-5 | TRBV2 | - | - | CASSQEGGQPQHF | TGTGCCAGCAGCCAGGAAGGGGGTCAGCCCCAGCATTTT
TRBJ1-5 | TRBV29-1 | TRBD1 | - | CSVVGETGGVSCQPQHF | TGCAGCGTTGTAGGAGAGACAGGGGGAGTGAGTTGTCAGCCCCAGCATTTT
TRBJ1-5 | TRBV15 | - | - | CATRDTLNQPQHF | TGTGCCACCAGAGACACGTTGAATCAGCCCCAGCATTTT
TRBJ1-6 | TRBV4-2 | - | - | CASSQVRLGQLSSYNSPLHF | TGTGCCAGCAGCCAAGTTCGACTGGGACAATTAAGCTCCTATAATTCACCCCTCCACTTT